These 32 T cell receptor beta chains were all obtained from the same sample, sequenced in a study of blood T cell repertoires in COVID-19. Profiled with immunoSEQ multiplex PCR; TCRdb holds only in-frame clones, not every one. The table lists more than 200,000 clones, about 85% of them singletons, with 10% to 11% in the top ten. The sequenced material came from PBMCs or T cells enriched from blood (not recorded which). The receptors derive from a man aged 25 to 45 who had recovered from COVID-19.

The genes are TRBV28 and TRBJ1-5; TRBD1 might be the D (6 bases). Germline CDR1 and CDR2: MDHEN and SYDVKM. The CDR3 has 14 amino acids. V was pared by 8 bases and J by 1 base, with 12 bases between. The CDR3 DNA sequence: TGTGCCAGCGAAACAGGGTTCAGCAATCAGCCCCAGCATTTT. Amino acids: CASETGFSNQPQHF.

The rearrangement joins TRBV4-1 to TRBJ2-7, with a weak D call TRBD2 (5 bases). CDR3 length: 15 residues. V was clipped by 0 bases and J by 5 bases, with 14 bases between them. The V gene's germline CDR1 is MGHRA and CDR2 YSYEKL. CDR3 sequence reads: CASSQDRGSRNEQYF. Here the CDR3 DNA reads TGCGCCAGCAGCCAAGATAGAGGGAGTAGGAACGAGCAGTACTTC.

The rearrangement links TRBV27 to TRBJ1-2; tentatively, D is TRBD1 (5 bases). Per the germline V gene, CDR1 is MNHEY and CDR2 is SMNVEV (reference sequence). V shed 2 bases and J shed 2 bases, with 9 bases lying between them. This CDR3 has 14 residues. This CDR3 is CASSLRGENYGYTF. CDR3 nucleotide sequence: TGTGCCAGCAGTTTACGGGGGGAGAACTATGGCTACACCTTC.

The chain joins TRBV5-4 to TRBJ1-4; D perhaps matches TRBD1 (5 bases). The CDR3 has 14 amino acids. Trimming stripped 2 bases from V and 5 bases from J, with 10 bases between. CDR1 is SGHNT and CDR2 is YYREEE in the germline V gene (reference sequence). The CDR3, as DNA: TGTGCCAGCAGCTTAAAAGCAGGGAATGAAAAACTGTTTTTT. This sequence encodes CASSLKAGNEKLFF.

The chain employs TRBV3-1 (or the pseudogene TRBV3-2) and TRBJ2-7, with 8 bases aligning to TRBD2. Germline values: CDR1 LGHDT, CDR2 YNNKEL (reference sequence). The CDR3 loop spans 17 amino acids. V was clipped by 3 bases and J by 3 bases; unmatched bases: 13. For the CDR3, the DNA is TGTGCCAGCAGCCACCTCCCGGGGGCGGGAGGTGGCTACGAGCAGTACTTC. The encoded protein is CASSHLPGAGGGYEQYF.

The chain combines TRBV19 with TRBJ2-1; 11 positions agree with TRBD1. CDR1 and CDR2 from the germline V gene are LNHDA and SQIVND (reference sequence). The CDR3 length is 14 residues. V dropped 5 bases and J dropped 9; count of bases not matched to a gene: 6. The CDR3 reads CASSLRTGGSEQFF. The CDR3 coding sequence is TGTGCCAGTAGTTTGAGGACAGGGGGCAGTGAGCAGTTCTTC.

The chain uses TRBV27 and TRBJ2-1, with 9 bases matching TRBD2. Germline trimming cut 6 bases from V and 2 bases from J; bases unmatched to any gene: 2. Germline CDR1 and CDR2: MNHEY and SMNVEV (reference sequence). The CDR3 extends over 14 amino acids. CDR3 in DNA: TGTGCCAGCAGGCGGGGGGGCCCCTACAATGAGCAGTTCTTC. Protein sequence: CASRRGGPYNEQFF.

The chain is built from TRBV5-1 and TRBJ2-1, with 12 bases aligning to TRBD2. This CDR3 region has 15 residues. Germline-derived CDR1 and CDR2 are SGHRS and YFSETQ. Trimming at V came to 6 bases and at J to 7 bases, leaving 8 bases not matched to a gene. The CDR3, as DNA: TGCGCCAGCACCGAGCTAGCGGGAGGGGAAAATGAGCAGTTCTTC. This gives the protein CASTELAGGENEQFF.

The CDR3 sequence is CAISDGKTGTGANVLTF. CDR3 nucleotide sequence: TGTGCCATCAGTGATGGAAAAACAGGGACTGGGGCCAACGTCCTGACTTTC. The chain carries TRBV10-3 and TRBJ2-6; TRBD1 is a possible D gene (6 bases). CDR3 length: 17 amino acids. V lost 3 bases and J 2 bases, leaving 14 bases between the germline ends. Looked up from germline, CDR1 is ENHRY and CDR2 is SYGVKD.

V is TRBV2 and J is TRBJ1-4, with 7 bases identical to TRBD1. Germline V gene sequence: CDR1 SNHLY, CDR2 FYNNEI. The CDR3 has 15 residues. With 6 bases clipped from V and 5 bases from J, the junction kept 9 bases outside the gene matches. CDR3 bases: TGTGCCAGCAGCCTATCACAGGGGAGGAATGAAAAACTGTTTTTT. It yields the protein CASSLSQGRNEKLFF. Based on the CDR3 plus reference TRBV2 and TRBJ1-4, the full variable domain is EPEVTQTPSHQVTQMGQEVILRCVPISNHLYFYWYRQILGQKVEFLVSFYNNEISEKSEIFDDQFSVERPDGSNFTLKIRSTKLEDSAMYFCASSLSQGRNEKLFFGSGTQLSVL.

This rearrangement joins TRBV4-1 to TRBJ1-1, with a possible D match to TRBD1 (5 bases). The CDR3 covers 13 residues. The V end lost 6 bases, the J end lost 0 bases, and 8 bases lay between the germline ends. Looked up from germline, CDR1 is MGHRA and CDR2 is YSYEKL. CDR3 protein: CASRGPLNTEAFF. CDR3 nucleotides: TGCGCCAGCAGGGGGCCCTTGAACACTGAAGCTTTCTTT.

V is TRBV7-9 and J is TRBJ2-4; tentative D call: TRBD2 (6 bases). V lost 8 bases and J lost 2, with 16 bases in between. CDR1 and CDR2 (germline): SEHNR, FQNEAQ (reference sequence). CDR3 length: 15 residues. CDR3 nucleotide sequence: TGTGCCAGCGGGGATTACGGGGGATCCAAAAACATTCAGTACTTC. This encodes CASGDYGGSKNIQYF.

The J gene is TRBJ2-2, the V gene TRBV12-5, with 7 bases that match TRBD1. V gave up 7 bases and J gave up 5 bases; unmatched junction bases: 7. CDR3 length equals 14 residues. Germline CDR1 and CDR2: LGHNT and FRNRAP. CDR3 in amino acids: CASVKGAVTGELFF. The CDR3 DNA reads TGTGCTAGTGTTAAGGGGGCTGTAACCGGGGAGCTGTTTTTT.

This chain links TRBV28 with TRBJ1-5, with D maybe TRBD1 (6 bases). This CDR3 region has 14 residues. Between the trimmed V and J ends, which lost 5 bases and 1 base, there was a span of 9 bases. CDR1 MDHEN and CDR2 SYDVKM come from the germline V gene. The CDR3 region is CASSGQLSNQPQHF. CDR3 DNA: TGTGCCAGCAGTGGACAGTTAAGCAATCAGCCCCAGCATTTT.

This clone was detected a few times. The chain uses TRBV18 and TRBJ1-1, with 7 bases aligning to TRBD1. The CDR3 spans 13 residues. Germline CDR1 is KGHSH and CDR2 is LQKENI. V shed 2 bases and J 10 bases; nucleotides not matched to a gene: 7. The CDR3, as DNA: TGTGCCAGCTCACCAACCACAGGGGATCGAGCTTTCTTT. Protein product: CASSPTTGDRAFF.

V gene TRBV5-1 combines with J gene TRBJ1-5; 8 bases fit TRBD1. Germline CDR1 and CDR2: SGHRS and YFSETQ. The CDR3 consists of 15 residues. The ends lost 4 bases at V and 5 bases at J; junction bases unmatched: 8. Here the CDR3 reads CASSAGTGVDQPQHF. The CDR3, as DNA: TGCGCCAGCAGCGCCGGGACAGGCGTCGATCAGCCCCAGCATTTT.

V gene TRBV3-1 (or the pseudogene TRBV3-2) combines with J gene TRBJ1-1, with D perhaps matching TRBD1 (6 bases). The CDR3 is 15 amino acids. V was cut by 4 bases and J by 4 bases, with 16 bases left in between. Germline CDR1 is LGHDT and CDR2 is YNNKEL (reference sequence). CDR3 residues: CASSLGTTGLTEAFF. The CDR3 DNA reads TGTGCCAGCAGCCTTGGAACGACAGGACTCACTGAAGCTTTCTTT.

The V and J genes are TRBV6-1 and TRBJ2-7; no definite D call. The V gene lost 0 bases and the J gene lost 3 bases, with 9 bases spanning the gap. CDR3 length equals 14 residues. Germline assignment: CDR1 MNHNS and CDR2 SASEGT. CDR3 amino acids: CASSEALRLYEQYF. The DNA of the CDR3 is TGTGCCAGCAGTGAAGCGCTTCGACTCTACGAGCAGTACTTC.

The chain joins TRBV12-3 or TRBV12-4 to TRBJ2-5, with a possible D match to TRBD2 (5 bases). V shed 4 bases and J shed 1 base, with 7 bases lying between them. CDR3 length: 13 amino acids. The CDR3 nucleotides read TGTGCCAGCAGTTCGGGGATCCAAGAGACCCAGTACTTC. It codes for CASSSGIQETQYF.

The chain joins TRBV19 to TRBJ2-1; 8 bases align to TRBD1. Germline CDR1 and CDR2: LNHDA and SQIVND (reference sequence). Trimming at V came to 3 bases and at J to 2 bases, leaving 6 bases not matched to a gene. This CDR3 spans 16 amino acids. For the CDR3, the DNA is TGTGCCAGTAGTATGTCCGTCAGGGGGCCCTACAATGAGCAGTTCTTC. Protein sequence: CASSMSVRGPYNEQFF.

The chain joins TRBV6-5 to TRBJ1-1, with D uncertain. This CDR3 comprises 14 residues. Between the trimmed V and J ends, which lost 2 bases and 1 base, there was a span of 8 bases. Germline V gene sequence: CDR1 MNHEY, CDR2 SVGAGI. CDR3 nucleotides: TGTGCCAGCAGTTACCAACTCGGGAACACTGAAGCTTTCTTT. This translates into CASSYQLGNTEAFF.

The V call is TRBV3-1 (or the pseudogene TRBV3-2), the J call TRBJ2-6, with D possibly being TRBD1 (6 bases). The V end was cut by 1 base, the J end by 0 bases, with 13 bases between. This CDR3 has 18 residues. The germline V gene has CDR1 LGHDT and CDR2 YNNKEL (reference sequence). CDR3 region: CASSQVARTVSGANVLTF. The CDR3 bases are TGTGCCAGCAGCCAAGTTGCCCGGACAGTCTCTGGGGCCAACGTCCTGACTTTC.

The chain is built from TRBV19 and TRBJ1-2; 11 bases agree with TRBD1. Per germline, CDR1 LNHDA and CDR2 SQIVND (reference sequence). Trimming cost V 5 bases and J 4 bases; bases outside gene matches: 3. The CDR3 length is 14 residues. The CDR3 loop reads CASSWGTGGYGYTF. The CDR3 nucleotides are TGTGCCAGTAGTTGGGGGACAGGGGGCTATGGCTACACCTTC.

V is TRBV7-9 and J is TRBJ2-1; TRBD2 aligns across 7 bases. V was clipped by 1 base and J by 3 bases; unmatched bases: 12. The V gene's germline CDR1 is SEHNR and CDR2 FQNEAQ (reference sequence). There are 18 residues in the CDR3. This chain's CDR3 is CASSLDGDWTSIYNEQFF. The CDR3 nucleotides read TGTGCCAGCAGCTTAGACGGGGATTGGACTAGTATCTACAATGAGCAGTTCTTC.

The chain combines TRBV9 with TRBJ2-3; TRBD1 matches at 7 bases. V shed 3 bases and J 5 bases; nucleotides not matched to a gene: 6. Germline V gene lookup returns CDR1 SGDLS and CDR2 YYNGEE. The CDR3 contains 14 residues. Here the CDR3 reads CASSARGQRDTQYF. Written as DNA, the CDR3 is TGTGCCAGCAGCGCACGGGGACAGCGAGATACGCAGTATTTT.

The J gene is TRBJ1-5, the V gene TRBV30; 8 bases are a match to TRBD1. J was trimmed by 2 bases and V by 4 bases; bases with no gene match: 4. The CDR3 is 14 amino acids. Germline lookup yields CDR1 GTSNPN and CDR2 SVGIG (reference sequence). CDR3 sequence reads: CAWKPTGGNQPQHF. In nucleotides, the CDR3 is TGTGCCTGGAAACCGACAGGGGGCAATCAGCCCCAGCATTTT. Using reference TRBV30 and TRBJ1-5 for the parts outside the CDR3, the full variable domain is SQTIHQWPATLVQPVGSPLSLECTVEGTSNPNLYWYRQAAGRGLQLLFYSVGIGQISSEVPQNLSASRPQDRQFILSSKKLLLSDSGFYLCAWKPTGGNQPQHFGDGTRLSIL.

This rearrangement joins TRBV3-1 (or the pseudogene TRBV3-2) to TRBJ1-3; D might be TRBD1 (6 bases). This CDR3 contains 13 residues. Trimming took 6 bases from V and 4 from J, leaving 10 bases between them. Per the germline V gene, CDR1 is LGHDT and CDR2 is YNNKEL (reference sequence). The DNA of the CDR3 is TGTGCCAGCAGTGTCCAGGGGGGAAACACCATATATTTT. This encodes CASSVQGGNTIYF.

CDR3 bases: TGTGCCAGCAGTGAGCGACAGGGGTGGACCGGGGAGCTGTTTTTT. The encoded protein is CASSERQGWTGELFF. This chain uses TRBV2 with TRBJ2-2; 8 positions agree with TRBD1. The junction had 5 bases not matched to a gene; V was cut back by 3 bases and J by 5 bases. The germline gives CDR1 SNHLY, CDR2 FYNNEI. The CDR3 runs 15 residues. The full variable domain, with the rest looked up from reference TRBV2 and TRBJ2-2, is EPEVTQTPSHQVTQMGQEVILRCVPISNHLYFYWYRQILGQKVEFLVSFYNNEISEKSEIFDDQFSVERPDGSNFTLKIRSTKLEDSAMYFCASSERQGWTGELFFGEGSRLTVL.

The rearrangement uses TRBV5-4 and TRBJ2-3; 8 positions agree with TRBD2. Germline CDR1 reads SGHNT; CDR2 reads YYREEE (reference sequence). Trimming at V came to 4 bases and at J to 0 bases, leaving 13 bases not matched to a gene. This CDR3 region has 18 residues. The DNA for the CDR3 is TGTGCCAGCAGCCCTGATGGACTAGCAGTGCTAAGCACAGATACGCAGTATTTT. Its translation is CASSPDGLAVLSTDTQYF.

The genes are TRBV9 and TRBJ2-5, with 8 bases aligning to TRBD2. V was clipped by 0 bases and J by 4 bases; unmatched bases: 14. Looked up from germline, CDR1 is SGDLS and CDR2 is YYNGEE. This CDR3 is 18 amino acids long. The DNA of the CDR3 is TGTGCCAGCAGCGTAGGTCGGGGGGGGCCAAGTAACCGAGAGACCCAGTACTTC. Translating it yields CASSVGRGGPSNRETQYF.

The J gene is TRBJ1-2, the V gene TRBV11-2, with 7 bases aligning to TRBD1. V trimming: 6 bases; J trimming: 8 bases; junction bases outside the gene matches: 9. The CDR3 runs 13 residues. CDR1 is SGHAT, CDR2 FQNNGV, per germline. The CDR3 DNA reads TGTGCCAGCAGTTCTGACAGGGTCTCCGGCTACACCTTC. It is translated as CASSSDRVSGYTF.

V is TRBV7-2 and J is TRBJ1-1, with 8 bases lining up with TRBD1. Germline V gives CDR1 SGHTA, CDR2 FQGNSA. CDR3 size: 16 residues. Germline trimming cut 7 bases from V and 1 base from J; bases unmatched to any gene: 11. This chain's CDR3 is CASTDFTGTGNTEAFF. The CDR3 coding sequence is TGTGCCAGCACCGATTTTACCGGGACAGGGAACACTGAAGCTTTCTTT.